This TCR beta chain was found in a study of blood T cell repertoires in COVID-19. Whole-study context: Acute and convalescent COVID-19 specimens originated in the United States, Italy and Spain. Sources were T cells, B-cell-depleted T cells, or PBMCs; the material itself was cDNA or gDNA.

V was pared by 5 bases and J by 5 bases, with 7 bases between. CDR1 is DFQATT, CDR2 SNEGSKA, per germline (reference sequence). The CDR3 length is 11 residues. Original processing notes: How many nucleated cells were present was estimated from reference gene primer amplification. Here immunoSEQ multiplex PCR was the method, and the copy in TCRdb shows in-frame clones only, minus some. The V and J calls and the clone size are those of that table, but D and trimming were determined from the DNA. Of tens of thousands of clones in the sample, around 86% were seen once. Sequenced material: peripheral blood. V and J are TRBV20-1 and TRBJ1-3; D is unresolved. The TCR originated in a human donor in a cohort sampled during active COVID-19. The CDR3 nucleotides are TGCAGTGCTGAAGACAGAAACACCATATATTTT. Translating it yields CSAEDRNTIYF.